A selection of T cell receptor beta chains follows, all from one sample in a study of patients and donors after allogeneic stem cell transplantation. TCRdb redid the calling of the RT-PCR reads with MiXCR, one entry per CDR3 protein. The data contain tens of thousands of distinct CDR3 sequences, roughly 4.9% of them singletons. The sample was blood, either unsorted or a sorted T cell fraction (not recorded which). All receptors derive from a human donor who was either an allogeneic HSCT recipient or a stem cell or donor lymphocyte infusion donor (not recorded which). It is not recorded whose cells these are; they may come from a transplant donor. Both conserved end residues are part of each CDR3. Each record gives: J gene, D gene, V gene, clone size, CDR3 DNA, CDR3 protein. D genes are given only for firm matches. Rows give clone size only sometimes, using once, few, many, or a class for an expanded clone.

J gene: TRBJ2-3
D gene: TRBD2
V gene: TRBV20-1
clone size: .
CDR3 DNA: TGCAGTGCCCTTCAGGGGGGACTAGCGGGAGAGGGCGCGGATACGCAGTATTTT
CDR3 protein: CSALQGGLAGEGADTQYF

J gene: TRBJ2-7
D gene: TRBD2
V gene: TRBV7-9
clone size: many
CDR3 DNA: TGTGCCAGCAGCTTAGGACTCTCGGGGGGGTCCTACGAGCAGTACTTC
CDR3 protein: CASSLGLSGGSYEQYF

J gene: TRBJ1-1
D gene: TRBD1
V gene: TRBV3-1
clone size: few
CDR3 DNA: TGTGCCAGCAGCCAAGACCCGACAGGGACGAACACTGAAGCTTTCTTT
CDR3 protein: CASSQDPTGTNTEAFF

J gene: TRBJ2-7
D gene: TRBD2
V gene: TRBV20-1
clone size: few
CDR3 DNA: TGCAGTGCTAGAGAGGTGGAAGCGGGAGGAGGTGAGCAGTACTTC
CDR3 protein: CSAREVEAGGGEQYF

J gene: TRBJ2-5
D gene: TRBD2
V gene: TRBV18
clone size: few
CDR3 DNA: TGTGCCAGCTCACCAGGCCTACTAGCGGACGAGACCCAGTACTTC
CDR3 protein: CASSPGLLADETQYF

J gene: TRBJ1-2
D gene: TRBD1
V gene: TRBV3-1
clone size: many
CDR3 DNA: TGTGCCAGCAGCCAAGACGGGACAGGGGGGTATGGCTACACCTTC
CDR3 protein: CASSQDGTGGYGYTF

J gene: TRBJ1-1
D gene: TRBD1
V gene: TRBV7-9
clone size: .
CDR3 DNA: TGTGCCAGCAGCTCGGGACAGGCTGAAGCTTTCTTT
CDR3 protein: CASSSGQAEAFF

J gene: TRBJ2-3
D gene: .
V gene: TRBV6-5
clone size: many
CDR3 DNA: TGTGCCAGCAGTTGGACTTATGACACAGATACGCAGTATTTT
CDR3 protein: CASSWTYDTDTQYF

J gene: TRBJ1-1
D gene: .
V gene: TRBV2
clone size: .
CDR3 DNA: TGTGCCAGCAGTGCTCGACGGACCACTGAAGCTTTCTTT
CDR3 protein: CASSARRTTEAFF

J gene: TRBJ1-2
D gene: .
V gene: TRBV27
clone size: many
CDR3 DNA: TGTGCCAGCAAGTCAGCAGGGGTAACTAACTATGGCTACACCTTC
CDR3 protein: CASKSAGVTNYGYTF

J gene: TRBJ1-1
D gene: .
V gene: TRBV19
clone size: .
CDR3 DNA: TGTGCCAGTAGTATGTGGTCTGGACCCAACGAGGCTTTCTTT
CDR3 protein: CASSMWSGPNEAFF

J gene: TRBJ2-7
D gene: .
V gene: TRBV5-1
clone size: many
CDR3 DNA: TGCGCCAGCAGCTCACAGGGCTCCGAGCAGTACTTC
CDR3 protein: CASSSQGSEQYF

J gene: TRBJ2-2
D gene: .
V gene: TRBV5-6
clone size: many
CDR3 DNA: TGTGCCAGCAGCTTGGGCGGGTACGGCACCGGGGAGCTGTTTTTT
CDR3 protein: CASSLGGYGTGELFF

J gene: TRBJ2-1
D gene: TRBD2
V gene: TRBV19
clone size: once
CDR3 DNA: TGTGCCAGTAGTACCCATCAGAGCAGGGAGGGCAATGAGCAGTTCTTC
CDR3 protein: CASSTHQSREGNEQFF

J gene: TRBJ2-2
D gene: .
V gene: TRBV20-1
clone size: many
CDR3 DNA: TGCAGTGCTAGACCCCCCGAGCGGTACACCGGGGAGCTGTTTTTT
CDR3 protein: CSARPPERYTGELFF

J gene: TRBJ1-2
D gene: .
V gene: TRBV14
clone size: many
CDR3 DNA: TGTGCCAGCAGCCAAGATGTCCGGGTCGGGGTTGGCTACACCTTC
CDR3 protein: CASSQDVRVGVGYTF

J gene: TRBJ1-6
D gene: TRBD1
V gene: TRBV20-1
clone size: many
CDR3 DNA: TGCAGTGCTAGAGAAGACAGGGGATATTCACCCCTCCACTTT
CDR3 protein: CSAREDRGYSPLHF

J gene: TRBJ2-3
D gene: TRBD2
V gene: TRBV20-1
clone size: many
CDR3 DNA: TGCAGTGCTAGGGGTCTCCGGGATAGCGGGAGGAAAGATACGCAGTATTTT
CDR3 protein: CSARGLRDSGRKDTQYF

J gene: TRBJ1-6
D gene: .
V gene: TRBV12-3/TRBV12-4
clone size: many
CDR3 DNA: TGTGCCAGCAGTGGGACGGTAGAAAATTCACCCCTCCACTTT
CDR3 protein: CASSGTVENSPLHF

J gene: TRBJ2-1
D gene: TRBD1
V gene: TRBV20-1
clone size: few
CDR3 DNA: TGCAGTGCTAGTTCACACGACAGGGGGCTCTACAATGAGCAGTTCTTC
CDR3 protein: CSASSHDRGLYNEQFF

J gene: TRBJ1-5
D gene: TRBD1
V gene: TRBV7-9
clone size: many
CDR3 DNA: TGTGCCAGCAGCTTAGAGGGTTACAGGGGCAGTCAGCCCCAGCATTTT
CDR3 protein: CASSLEGYRGSQPQHF

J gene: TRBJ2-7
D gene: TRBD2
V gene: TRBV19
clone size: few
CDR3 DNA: TGTGCCAGTAGTATGAGCGGGGCATCCTACGAGCAGTACTTC
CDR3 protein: CASSMSGASYEQYF

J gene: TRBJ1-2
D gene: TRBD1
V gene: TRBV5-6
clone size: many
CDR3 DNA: TGTGCCAGCAGCTTGGGGGCGAACTGGAGGACAGGGGTTGGCTACACCTTC
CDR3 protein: CASSLGANWRTGVGYTF

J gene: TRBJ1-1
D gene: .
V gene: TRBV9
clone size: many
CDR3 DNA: TGTGCCAGCAGCGTAGGACAGAGGAACACTGAAGCTTTCTTT
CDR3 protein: CASSVGQRNTEAFF

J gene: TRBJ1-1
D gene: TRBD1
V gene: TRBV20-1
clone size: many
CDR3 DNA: TGCAGTGCTAGGGTACAGGGGGCATCTGAAGCTTTCTTT
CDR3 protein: CSARVQGASEAFF

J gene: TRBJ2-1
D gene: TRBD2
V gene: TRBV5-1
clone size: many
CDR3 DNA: TGCGCCAGCAGCTTAAGAACTAGCGGGACAAATGAGCAGTTCTTC
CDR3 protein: CASSLRTSGTNEQFF

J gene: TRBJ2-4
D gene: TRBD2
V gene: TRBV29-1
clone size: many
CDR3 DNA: TGCAGCGCTGGGGAGGGCGGCCGCGGAAACATTCAGTACTTC
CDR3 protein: CSAGEGGRGNIQYF

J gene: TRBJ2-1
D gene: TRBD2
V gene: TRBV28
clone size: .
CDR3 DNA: TGTGCCAGCAGTTTAGTACGGGAGGCCACCTACAATGAGCAGTTCTTC
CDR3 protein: CASSLVREATYNEQFF

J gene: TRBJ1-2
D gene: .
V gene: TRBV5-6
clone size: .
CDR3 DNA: TGTGCCAGCAGTCCCCCGCACGGTACCTATGGCTACACCTTC
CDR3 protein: CASSPPHGTYGYTF

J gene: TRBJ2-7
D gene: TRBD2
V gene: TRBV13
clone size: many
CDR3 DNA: TGTGCCAGCAGCAAAGCAATCGGGACTAGCGGGAGGGCTACCTACGAGCAGTACTTC
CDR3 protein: CASSKAIGTSGRATYEQYF

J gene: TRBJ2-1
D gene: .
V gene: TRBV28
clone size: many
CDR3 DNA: TGTGCCAGCGCCCGGGACCCTTCCTACAATGAGCAGTTCTTC
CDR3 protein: CASARDPSYNEQFF

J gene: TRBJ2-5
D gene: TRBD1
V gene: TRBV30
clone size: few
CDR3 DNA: TGTGCCTGGAGTACCGGGACAGGGGGCGCCGAGACCCAGTACTTC
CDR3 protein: CAWSTGTGGAETQYF

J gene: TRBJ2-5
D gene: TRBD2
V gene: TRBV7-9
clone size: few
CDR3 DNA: TGTGCCAGCAGCTTAGTTAGCGGGGTCCAAGAGACCCAGTACTTC
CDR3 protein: CASSLVSGVQETQYF

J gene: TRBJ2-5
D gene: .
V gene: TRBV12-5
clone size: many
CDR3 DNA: TGTGCTAGTGGTCCCACTTCTGGGGCCCAGTACTTC
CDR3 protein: CASGPTSGAQYF

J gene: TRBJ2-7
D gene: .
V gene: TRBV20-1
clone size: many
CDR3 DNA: TGCAGTGCTATCGGTGGGGGCGGAGTTAGATACGAGCAGTACTTC
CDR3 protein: CSAIGGGGVRYEQYF

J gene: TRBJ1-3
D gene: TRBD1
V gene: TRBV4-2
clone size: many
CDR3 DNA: TGTGCCAGCAGCCAAGATTCCCCCGGGACAGTCAGCTCTGGAAACACCATATATTTT
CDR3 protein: CASSQDSPGTVSSGNTIYF

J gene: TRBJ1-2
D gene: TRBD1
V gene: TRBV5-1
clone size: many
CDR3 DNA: TGCGCCAGCAGCGAACCGGGACAGGGGGGCGGCTACACCTTC
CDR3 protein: CASSEPGQGGGYTF

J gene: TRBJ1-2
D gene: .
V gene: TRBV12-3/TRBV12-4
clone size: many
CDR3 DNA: TGTGCCAGCAGTTCCCGGACACGGTCGCGTGGCTACACCTTC
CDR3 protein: CASSSRTRSRGYTF

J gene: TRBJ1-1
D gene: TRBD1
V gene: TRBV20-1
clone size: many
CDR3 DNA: TGCAGTGCTAGCAGGGGGACCACTTCGAACACTGAAGCTTTCTTT
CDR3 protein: CSASRGTTSNTEAFF

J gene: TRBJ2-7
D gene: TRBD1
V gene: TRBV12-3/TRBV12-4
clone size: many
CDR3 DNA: TGTGCCAGCAGCCCACACCCAGGGACAGGGGACCACGAGCAGTACTTC
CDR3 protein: CASSPHPGTGDHEQYF

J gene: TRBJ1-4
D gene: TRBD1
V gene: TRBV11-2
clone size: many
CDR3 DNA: TGTGCCAGCAGCTCCCCCCGGACAGGGGTTGGAAAACTGTTTTTT
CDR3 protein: CASSSPRTGVGKLFF

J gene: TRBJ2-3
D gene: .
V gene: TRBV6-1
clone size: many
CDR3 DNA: TGTGCCAGCAGTCCCGGCGGGGAGTATACGCAGTATTTT
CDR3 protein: CASSPGGEYTQYF

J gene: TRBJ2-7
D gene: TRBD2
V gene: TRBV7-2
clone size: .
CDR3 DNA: TGTGCCAGCAGCTTATCGGGGGGGCGAGGAGTGCAGTACTTC
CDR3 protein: CASSLSGGRGVQYF

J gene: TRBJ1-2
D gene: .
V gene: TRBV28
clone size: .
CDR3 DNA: TGTGCCAGCACCCAGCCAGGACAGAATGGCTACACCTTC
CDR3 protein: CASTQPGQNGYTF